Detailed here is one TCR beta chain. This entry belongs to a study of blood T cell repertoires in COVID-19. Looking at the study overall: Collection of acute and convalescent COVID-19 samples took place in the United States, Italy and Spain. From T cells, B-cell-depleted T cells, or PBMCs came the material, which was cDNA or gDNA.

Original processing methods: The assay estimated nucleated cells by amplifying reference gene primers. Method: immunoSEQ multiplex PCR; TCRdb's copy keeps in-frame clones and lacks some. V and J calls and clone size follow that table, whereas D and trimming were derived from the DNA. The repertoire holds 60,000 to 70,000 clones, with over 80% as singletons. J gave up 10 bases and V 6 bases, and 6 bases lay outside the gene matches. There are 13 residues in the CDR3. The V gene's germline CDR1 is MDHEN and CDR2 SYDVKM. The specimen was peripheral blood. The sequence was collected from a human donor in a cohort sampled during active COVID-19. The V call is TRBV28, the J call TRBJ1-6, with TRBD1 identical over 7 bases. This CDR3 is CASRNRGGSPLHF. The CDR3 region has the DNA TGTGCCAGCAGAAACAGGGGAGGCTCACCCCTCCACTTT.